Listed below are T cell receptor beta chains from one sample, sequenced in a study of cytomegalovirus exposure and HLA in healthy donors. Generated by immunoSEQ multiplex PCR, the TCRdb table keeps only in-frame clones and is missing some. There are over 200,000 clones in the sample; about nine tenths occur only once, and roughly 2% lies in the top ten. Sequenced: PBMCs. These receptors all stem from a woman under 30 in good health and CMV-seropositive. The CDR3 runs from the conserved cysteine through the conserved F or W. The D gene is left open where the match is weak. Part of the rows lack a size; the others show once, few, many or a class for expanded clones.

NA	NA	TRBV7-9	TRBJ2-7	CASSPGQNSYEQYF	TGTGCCAGCAGCCCGGGACAAAACTCCTACGAGCAGTACTTC
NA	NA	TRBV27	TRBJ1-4	CASSFGAGHATNEKLFF	TGTGCCAGCAGTTTTGGGGCCGGACATGCAACTAATGAAAAACTGTTTTTT
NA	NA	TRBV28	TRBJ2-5	CASSLMGGVQETQYF	TGTGCCAGCAGTTTAATGGGCGGGGTGCAAGAGACCCAGTACTTC
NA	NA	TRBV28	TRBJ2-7	CASSFPGKGYEQYF	TGTGCCAGCAGTTTCCCCGGGAAAGGCTACGAGCAGTACTTC
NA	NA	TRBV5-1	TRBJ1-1	CASSSHSTMNTEAFF	TGCGCCAGCAGCTCCCACTCTACTATGAACACTGAAGCTTTCTTT
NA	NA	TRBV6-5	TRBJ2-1	CASSYFRKGDNEQFF	TGTGCCAGCAGTTACTTTAGAAAGGGGGACAATGAGCAGTTCTTC
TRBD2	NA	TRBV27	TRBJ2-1	CASSARGETYNEQFF	TGTGCCAGCAGTGCGCGGGGGGAGACCTACAATGAGCAGTTCTTC
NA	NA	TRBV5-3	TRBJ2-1	CARSLSLATCNEQFF	TGTGCCAGAAGCTTAAGTCTAGCGACGTGCAATGAGCAGTTCTTC
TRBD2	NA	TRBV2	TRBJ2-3	CASSGGIAGLTDTQYF	TGTGCCAGCAGTGGAGGGATAGCGGGCCTCACAGATACGCAGTATTTT
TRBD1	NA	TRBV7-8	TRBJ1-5	CASSQGAPNQPQHF	TGTGCCAGCAGTCAGGGGGCGCCGAATCAGCCCCAGCATTTT
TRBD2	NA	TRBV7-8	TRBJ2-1	CASSVGLAHYNEQFF	TGTGCCAGCAGCGTGGGACTAGCGCATTACAATGAGCAGTTCTTC
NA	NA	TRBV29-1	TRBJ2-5	CSVEIGRRETQYF	TGCAGCGTTGAAATTGGCAGGAGGGAGACCCAGTACTTC
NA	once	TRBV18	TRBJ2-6	CASSPPKGGYSGANVLTF	TGTGCCAGCTCACCACCGAAAGGCGGATACTCTGGGGCCAACGTCCTGACTTTC
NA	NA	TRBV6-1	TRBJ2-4	CASSEAWGEGVQYF	TGTGCCAGCAGTGAAGCGTGGGGAGAGGGCGTTCAGTACTTC
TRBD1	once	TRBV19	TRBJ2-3	CASSPSRQGTQYF	TGTGCCAGTAGTCCCAGCCGACAGGGAACGCAGTATTTT
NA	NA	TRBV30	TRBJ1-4	CAWRGRATNEKLFF	TGTGCCTGGAGGGGGAGGGCAACTAATGAAAAACTGTTTTTT
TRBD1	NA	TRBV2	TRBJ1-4	CASSSDRGWEEKLFF	TGTGCCAGCAGTAGTGACAGGGGATGGGAGGAAAAACTGTTTTTT
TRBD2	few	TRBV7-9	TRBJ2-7	CASSVAGVSYEQYF	TGTGCCAGCAGCGTAGCGGGAGTCTCCTACGAGCAGTACTTC
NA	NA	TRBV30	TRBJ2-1	CAWRMGLPYNEQFF	TGTGCCTGGAGGATGGGGCTACCCTACAATGAGCAGTTCTTC
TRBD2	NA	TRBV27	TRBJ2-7	CASSFRLAGDEQYF	TGTGCCAGCAGTTTCAGGCTAGCGGGAGACGAGCAGTACTTC
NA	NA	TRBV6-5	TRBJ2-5	CASSYSNSQETQYF	TGTGCCAGCAGTTACTCGAACAGTCAAGAGACCCAGTACTTC
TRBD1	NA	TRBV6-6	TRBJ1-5	CASNSQGGGFNQPQHF	TGTGCCAGCAACTCCCAGGGGGGCGGATTCAATCAGCCCCAGCATTTT
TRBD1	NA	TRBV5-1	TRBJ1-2	CASSYGTGGIDGYTF	TGCGCCAGCAGCTACGGGACAGGGGGGATCGATGGCTACACCTTC
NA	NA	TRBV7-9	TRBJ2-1	CASSFEYNEQFF	TGTGCCAGCAGCTTTGAGTACAATGAGCAGTTCTTC